This T cell receptor (beta chain) was identified in a study of siplizumab effects on memory and regulatory T cells. General study points: Controls had around 25% Treg-derived mappable alloreactive CD4+ clones on average, versus approximately 69% with siplizumab. Naive T cells seemed more diverse than memory cells; they also seemed major alloresponse contributors. Proof of suppressive function in proliferating Tregs from siplizumab cultures was not established. Unstimulated subsets accounted for the mapping of only a minor share of the clones that were alloreactive.

Details on this clone: Its antigen is still unknown.

The CDR3 is made up of 17 amino acids. Per germline, CDR1 MNHEY and CDR2 SMNVEV (reference sequence). Trimming at V came to 5 bases and at J to 7 bases, leaving 14 bases not matched to a gene. The method was immunoSEQ multiplex PCR; TCRdb's version includes in-frame clones alone and lacks a portion of them. This table has 95,000 to 110,000 clones, over 90% appearing once. The material sequenced was Tregs sorted from blood. This TCR was sampled from a human donor in good health. The V gene is TRBV27, the J gene TRBJ1-6; 7 nucleotides line up with TRBD1. CDR3 in DNA: TGTGCCAGCAGTCCGCGCCCGGGACAGCCAAACAATTCACCCCTCCACTTT. This sequence encodes CASSPRPGQPNNSPLHF.